The 15 T cell receptor beta chains in this list originate from one sample, sequenced in a study of long-term antiretroviral therapy in people with HIV. Researchers ran immunoSEQ v3.0 at survey level. The table came from immunoSEQ multiplex PCR; TCRdb's copy has only in-frame clones and leaves some out. The sample records roughly 30,000 clones, 70% to 90% being singletons. The sequences come from unsorted PBMCs, collected 0.8 years before starting antiretroviral therapy. The receptors here all came from a man aged 18-30 years with HIV.

The genes are TRBV9 and TRBJ1-5, with D perhaps TRBD1 (6 bases). The V end lost 0 bases, the J end lost 6 bases, and 10 bases lay between the germline ends. Germline lookup yields CDR1 SGDLS and CDR2 YYNGEE. This CDR3 region has 14 residues. CDR3 in amino acids: CASSVEEGGQPQHF. As DNA, the CDR3 is TGTGCCAGCAGCGTAGAGGAGGGGGGTCAGCCCCAGCATTTT.

The chain employs TRBV9 and TRBJ1-2, with TRBD1 matching 7 bases. Trimming cost V 3 bases and J 6 bases; bases outside gene matches: 11. Germline CDR1 is SGDLS and CDR2 is YYNGEE. There are 15 residues in the CDR3. The CDR3 loop is CASSAPGGPVDGYTF. The CDR3 nucleotides read TGTGCCAGCAGCGCCCCAGGGGGACCAGTAGATGGCTACACCTTC.

This chain links TRBV2 with TRBJ2-7; D is uncertain. Germline CDR1 reads SNHLY; CDR2 reads FYNNEI. The CDR3 runs to 11 residues. V lost 2 bases, J lost 4 bases, and 3 bases lay in between. CDR3 nucleotide sequence: TGTGCCAGCAGTGAATTATACGAGCAGTACTTC. The encoded protein is CASSELYEQYF.

The V gene is TRBV5-4, the J gene TRBJ2-1; D may be TRBD1 (7 bases). V was cut by 1 base and J by 7 bases, with 9 bases left in between. Looked up from germline, CDR1 is SGHNT and CDR2 is YYREEE (reference sequence). The CDR3 extends over 13 amino acids. This CDR3 is CASSLPGGNEQFF. DNA of the CDR3: TGTGCCAGCAGCTTGCCAGGGGGGAATGAGCAGTTCTTC.

The J gene is TRBJ2-3, the V gene TRBV5-1; TRBD2 matches at 14 bases. The germline CDR1 and CDR2 sequences are SGHRS and YFSETQ. The V and J ends lost 0 bases and 3 bases, in that order; junction bases with no gene match: 3. This CDR3 spans 17 amino acids. The DNA for the CDR3 is TGCGCCAGCAGCTTGGGGAGGACTAGCGGGGGGACAGATACGCAGTATTTT. It codes for CASSLGRTSGGTDTQYF.

This chain connects TRBV15 to TRBJ1-2; 7 bases are a match to TRBD1. This CDR3 spans 14 amino acids. The J segment lost 4 bases and the V segment lost 0 bases, leaving 2 bases of the junction unmatched. Looked up from germline, CDR1 is LNHNV and CDR2 is YYDKDF (reference sequence). The CDR3 DNA reads TGTGCCACCAGCAGAGAGAGACAGGGCTATGGCTACACCTTC. It codes for CATSRERQGYGYTF.

The V call is TRBV27, the J call TRBJ2-7; TRBD2 matches 10 bases. Germline lookup yields CDR1 MNHEY and CDR2 SMNVEV (reference sequence). J lost 5 bases, V lost 5 bases, and 15 bases had no gene match. This CDR3 has 17 amino acids. The CDR3 loop is CASSPSSGRATINEQYF. As DNA, the CDR3 is TGTGCCAGCAGTCCTTCCAGCGGGAGGGCAACAATTAACGAGCAGTACTTC.

The V call is TRBV7-6, the J call TRBJ2-3; 10 nucleotides agree with TRBD2. Germline V gene lookup returns CDR1 SGHVS and CDR2 FNYEAQ. J gave up 0 bases and V 2 bases, and 11 bases lay outside the gene matches. The CDR3 is made up of 19 amino acids. The CDR3 sequence is CASSLFGASGGRSTDTQYF. CDR3 nucleotides: TGTGCCAGCAGCTTATTCGGCGCTAGCGGGGGTCGTAGCACAGATACGCAGTATTTT. Variable domain in full (rest from reference TRBV7-6 and TRBJ2-3): GAGVSQSPRYKVTKRGQDVALRCDPISGHVSLYWYRQALGQGPEFLTYFNYEAQQDKSGLPNDRFSAERPEGSISTLTIQRTEQRDSAMYRCASSLFGASGGRSTDTQYFGPGTRLTVL.

The genes are TRBV4-3 and TRBJ2-3, with 10 bases that match TRBD2. Germline CDR1 is LGHNA and CDR2 is YSLEER. The CDR3 spans 16 residues. V was pared by 1 base and J by 5 bases, with 6 bases of the junction left unmatched. CDR3 sequence reads: CASSQGPRLAGDTQYF. DNA of the CDR3: TGCGCCAGCAGCCAAGGCCCCAGACTAGCGGGAGATACGCAGTATTTT.

V gene TRBV5-1 combines with J gene TRBJ1-4; D call uncertain. Per the germline V gene, CDR1 is SGHRS and CDR2 is YFSETQ. This CDR3 has 16 amino acids. V was shortened by 1 base and J by 0 bases, with 10 bases between the two germline ends. The CDR3 DNA is TGCGCCAGCAGCTTGAAGGACGGAGCAACTAATGAAAAACTGTTTTTT. Its translation is CASSLKDGATNEKLFF.

The chain carries TRBV10-3 and TRBJ2-1; 9 positions agree with TRBD2. Germline-derived CDR1 and CDR2 are ENHRY and SYGVKD. V lost 7 bases, J lost 1 base, and 8 bases stayed unmatched. The CDR3 runs 16 residues. In nucleotides, the CDR3 is TGTGCCATCACCCCAGGCGGGAGGGCGTCCTACAATGAGCAGTTCTTC. It translates to CAITPGGRASYNEQFF.

This sequence joins TRBV7-8 and TRBJ2-5, with TRBD1 as a possible D gene (5 bases). V lost 1 base, J lost 9 bases, and 18 bases lay in between. Germline V gene lookup returns CDR1 SGHVS and CDR2 FQNEAQ. The CDR3 consists of 15 residues. CDR3 sequence: CASSLGAGLERAQYF. The CDR3 nucleotides read TGTGCCAGCAGCTTAGGAGCAGGGCTGGAAAGGGCCCAGTACTTC. Using reference TRBV7-8 and TRBJ2-5 for the parts outside the CDR3, the full variable domain is GAGVSQSPRYKVAKRGQDVALRCDPISGHVSLFWYQQALGQGPEFLTYFQNEAQLDKSGLPSDRFFAERPEGSVSTLKIQRTQQEDSAVYLCASSLGAGLERAQYFGPGTRLLVL.

The CDR3 coding sequence is TGTGCCAGCAGTTACTTCGGGACACGGGCCTACGAGCAGTACTTC. This encodes CASSYFGTRAYEQYF. V and J are TRBV6-5 and TRBJ2-7; maybe TRBD1 (6 bases). Germline assignment: CDR1 MNHEY and CDR2 SVGAGI. V was cut by 1 base and J by 2 bases, with 12 bases left in between. CDR3 length equals 15 residues.

CDR3 DNA: TGTGCCAGCAGCTTAGGTTACAGGGATGGTTATGGCTACACCTTC. Translating it yields CASSLGYRDGYGYTF. The chain couples TRBV7-2 to TRBJ1-2, with a possible D match to TRBD1 (6 bases). The germline V gene encodes CDR1 SGHTA and CDR2 FQGNSA. This CDR3 has 15 residues. V shed 1 base and J shed 5 bases, with 14 bases lying between them.

This clone was counted only a few times. The chain joins TRBV5-4 to TRBJ1-2; no reliable D call. V lost 0 bases and J 7 bases, leaving 4 bases between the germline ends. The CDR3 length is 11 residues. The V gene's germline CDR1 is SGHNT and CDR2 YYREEE (reference sequence). The CDR3, as DNA: TGTGCCAGCAGCTTGGCGGGTGGCTACACCTTC. This gives the protein CASSLAGGYTF.